Shown below are 14 T cell receptor beta chains from a single sample sequenced in a study of radiation and T cells in renal cell carcinoma. Time point here: blood 4 weeks post-SBRT, at nephrectomy. Treatment defined: 15 Gy SBRT to primary tumor, nephrectomy 4 weeks later. Profiled with immunoSEQ multiplex PCR; TCRdb holds only in-frame clones, not every one. This sample has just under 150,000 clones, with about 88% found just once. Sequenced material: blood, taken from a patient whose treatment included radiotherapy and nephrectomy. The receptors originated from a woman aged 45-59 years with renal cell carcinoma.

The chain has TRBV5-1 and TRBJ2-5; D perhaps matches TRBD1 (7 bases). Germline V gives CDR1 SGHRS, CDR2 YFSETQ. The CDR3 is made up of 14 amino acids. Trimming took 4 bases from V and 5 from J, leaving 15 bases between them. The CDR3 sequence: CASSAGAGGETQYF. CDR3 coding DNA: TGCGCCAGCAGCGCCGGGGCAGGGGGGGAGACCCAGTACTTC.

V gene TRBV19 combines with J gene TRBJ2-1; TRBD2 agrees at 7 bases. The J segment lost 4 bases and the V segment lost 6 bases, leaving 9 bases of the junction unmatched. CDR1 LNHDA and CDR2 SQIVND come from the germline V gene (reference sequence). The CDR3 contains 15 residues. The CDR3 coding sequence is TGTGCCAGTAGGAGTCAGGGAGGGCGATACAATGAGCAGTTCTTC. It yields the protein CASRSQGGRYNEQFF.

This chain connects TRBV7-2 to TRBJ1-4; D ambiguous. This CDR3 is built from 14 residues. Germline lookup yields CDR1 SGHTA and CDR2 FQGNSA. V shed 2 bases and J shed 8 bases, with 12 bases lying between them. The CDR3 nucleotides are TGTGCCAGCAGCTTATCGACGTCATCGGAAAAACTGTTTTTT. Protein product: CASSLSTSSEKLFF.

The rearrangement joins TRBV7-2 to TRBJ2-7, with TRBD1 identical over 7 bases. This CDR3 is 13 amino acids long. Germline lookup yields CDR1 SGHTA and CDR2 FQGNSA. With V trimmed by 5 bases and J by 3 bases, 4 bases remained unmatched. The CDR3 sequence: CASSPGQNYEQYF. Written as DNA, the CDR3 is TGTGCCAGCAGCCCGGGACAGAACTACGAGCAGTACTTC.

J is TRBJ1-2 and V is TRBV19, with TRBD1 matching over 7 bases. Unmatched junction bases numbered 10, after V lost 3 bases and J lost 6 bases. The V gene's germline CDR1 is LNHDA and CDR2 SQIVND (reference sequence). The CDR3 is 15 residues long. Written as DNA, the CDR3 is TGTGCCAGTAGTATTGAACTGCGGGACAGAAATGGCTACACCTTC. Encoded protein: CASSIELRDRNGYTF.

The chain has TRBV4-1 and TRBJ1-1; D unclear. CDR1 and CDR2 from the germline V gene are MGHRA and YSYEKL. The CDR3 is 14 amino acids. Trimming removed 5 bases from V and 7 bases from J, with 17 bases in between. CDR3: CASSMVEGLNEAFF. DNA for the CDR3: TGCGCCAGCAGCATGGTGGAGGGATTGAATGAAGCTTTCTTT.

The V call is TRBV11-3, the J call TRBJ2-1; D is perhaps TRBD1 (5 bases). Trimming removed 4 bases at V and 3 bases at J, with 13 bases between. The CDR3 is made up of 15 amino acids. From germline, CDR1 is SGHNT and CDR2 YENEEA. DNA for the CDR3: TGTGCCAGCAGCTCTAGGGGATCGGTCTACAATGAGCAGTTCTTC. Its protein product is CASSSRGSVYNEQFF.

The DNA of the CDR3 is TGTGCTAGTGGTTTAAACCAGTACACTGAAGCTTTCTTT. It is translated as CASGLNQYTEAFF. The rearrangement links TRBV12-5 to TRBJ1-1; D ambiguous. V lost 3 bases, J lost 3 bases, and 8 bases lay in between. The CDR3 spans 13 residues. Germline V gene data show CDR1 as LGHNT and CDR2 as FRNRAP. The full variable domain, with the rest looked up from reference TRBV12-5 and TRBJ1-1, is DARVTQTPRHKVTEMGQEVTMRCQPILGHNTVFWYRQTMMQGLELLAYFRNRAPLDDSGMPKDRFSAEMPDATLATLKIQPSEPRDSAVYFCASGLNQYTEAFFGQGTRLTVV.

This clone has just one count. The V gene is TRBV5-1, the J gene TRBJ2-2, with D unresolved. The germline V gene has CDR1 SGHRS and CDR2 YFSETQ. CDR3 length equals 12 residues. The germline V and J ends were trimmed by 4 bases and 6 bases, with 7 bases remaining between them. The CDR3, as DNA: TGCGCCAGCAGCACCCTTTCCGGGGAGCTGTTTTTT. Residues: CASSTLSGELFF. Using reference TRBV5-1 and TRBJ2-2 for the parts outside the CDR3, the full variable domain is KAGVTQTPRYLIKTRGQQVTLSCSPISGHRSVSWYQQTPGQGLQFLFEYFSETQRNKGNFPGRFSGRQFSNSRSEMNVSTLELGDSALYLCASSTLSGELFFGEGSRLTVL.

J is TRBJ2-3 and V is TRBV7-9; 10 nucleotides align to TRBD2. The CDR3 spans 13 residues. The germline CDR1 and CDR2 sequences are SEHNR and FQNEAQ (reference sequence). Trimming cost V 11 bases and J 0 bases; bases outside gene matches: 2. The CDR3 nucleotides are TGTGCCCTGACTAGCGGGAGCACAGATACGCAGTATTTT. This codes for CALTSGSTDTQYF.

The chain couples TRBV6-1 to TRBJ2-7; tentatively, D is TRBD2 (5 bases). The CDR3 loop spans 15 amino acids. Looked up from germline, CDR1 is MNHNS and CDR2 is SASEGT. The germline V and J ends were trimmed by 0 bases and 5 bases, with 14 bases remaining between them. The CDR3 spells CASSEAARGWNEQYF. For the CDR3, the DNA is TGTGCCAGCAGTGAAGCGGCCCGGGGATGGAACGAGCAGTACTTC.

The chain uses TRBV11-2 and TRBJ1-4; D uncertain. Trimming pared 3 bases from V and 2 bases from J, leaving 10 bases between. Germline V gene lookup returns CDR1 SGHAT and CDR2 FQNNGV. The CDR3 extends over 15 amino acids. DNA of the CDR3: TGTGCCAGCAGCTTGGTTCCAGAGACTAATGAAAAACTGTTTTTT. Its protein is CASSLVPETNEKLFF.

This sequence joins TRBV18 and TRBJ2-1; the D gene is possibly TRBD1 (6 bases). Germline V gene lookup returns CDR1 KGHSH and CDR2 LQKENI. Trimming removed 4 bases at V and 2 bases at J, with 18 bases between. The CDR3 has 17 residues. CDR3 residues: CASSRIQLGATYNEQFF. The CDR3 DNA is TGTGCCAGCTCACGAATCCAGCTGGGGGCAACCTACAATGAGCAGTTCTTC.

The chain carries TRBV7-6 and TRBJ2-5; 12 nucleotides align to TRBD2. V lost 4 bases and J lost 1; bases outside the gene matches: 7. The CDR3 spans 17 residues. CDR1 and CDR2 from the germline V gene are SGHVS and FNYEAQ. The CDR3 sequence: CASSSRGGLAGQETQYF. CDR3 nucleotide sequence: TGTGCCAGCAGCTCCCGGGGGGGACTAGCGGGCCAAGAGACCCAGTACTTC. Full variable domain (remainder filled in from reference TRBV7-6 and TRBJ2-5): GAGVSQSPRYKVTKRGQDVALRCDPISGHVSLYWYRQALGQGPEFLTYFNYEAQQDKSGLPNDRFSAERPEGSISTLTIQRTEQRDSAMYRCASSSRGGLAGQETQYFGPGTRLLVL.